This T cell receptor (beta chain) was recorded in a study of Ad26.COV2.S vaccination and SARS-CoV-2 variants. Looking at the study overall: The donor was enrolled in the Ad26.COV2.S arm of the COV1001 trial. Study-wide results and limits: Comparable non-spike TCR breadth was observed in vaccine and placebo recipients. Assessments of TCR breadth and depth may have underestimated the total T cell responses.

This clone came up once. The antigen is not known. Clones were read by immunoSEQ multiplex PCR, and TCRdb kept only the in-frame ones, dropping some. The sample lists over 200,000 clones, roughly 90% seen once, with roughly a tenth in the top ten. Germline V CDR1 and CDR2: LGHNA, YSLEER. This CDR3 comprises 15 residues. The J segment lost 1 base and the V segment lost 4 bases, leaving 2 bases of the junction unmatched. The treatment was: about 20 received Ad26.COV2.S at low or high dose, single or two shots; about five received placebo; per-sample allocation not given. Collection of the samples took place on day 63 after the first injection of vaccine or placebo.

The chain has TRBV4-3 and TRBJ2-2; 8 bases fit TRBD1. The sequences come from peripheral blood, collected in a trial of Ad26.COV2.S vaccine versus placebo. The sequence came from a person between 18 and 65 years old who received the Ad26.COV2.S COVID-19 vaccine or a placebo. As DNA, the CDR3 is TGCGCCAGCAGCCGGACAGGGCGGAACACCGGGGAGCTGTTTTTT. The encoded protein is CASSRTGRNTGELFF.